The 26 T cell receptor beta chains listed next were all sequenced from one sample in a study of early stage breast cancer tumors. TCRdb keeps only in-frame clones here, not all; method: immunoSEQ multiplex PCR. The sample has about 72,000 clones, around four fifths seen once. The material sequenced was blood. The origin of the receptors is a person aged 55 to 75 with breast cancer.

This chain uses TRBV9 with TRBJ2-1, with 10 bases fitting TRBD2. Germline values: CDR1 SGDLS, CDR2 YYNGEE. The J segment lost 0 bases and the V segment lost 3 bases, leaving 3 bases of the junction unmatched. There are 16 residues in the CDR3. The CDR3 DNA sequence: TGTGCCAGCAGCGCTCCTAGCGGGAGCTCCTACAATGAGCAGTTCTTC. Translating gives CASSAPSGSSYNEQFF.

This clone appeared once. This rearrangement joins TRBV11-2 to TRBJ2-7, with D hard to call. V lost 3 bases and J lost 3, with 9 bases in between. There are 13 residues in the CDR3. Germline V gene sequence: CDR1 SGHAT, CDR2 FQNNGV. Written as DNA, the CDR3 is TGTGCCAGCAGCTTTGGGGTGATCTACGAGCAGTACTTC. Translation gives CASSFGVIYEQYF.

This clone was seen only once. This sequence joins TRBV2 and TRBJ1-2; TRBD1 matches at 8 bases. The CDR3 is 16 amino acids. Germline V gives CDR1 SNHLY, CDR2 FYNNEI. Losses at the gene ends were 6 bases for V and 4 bases for J; bases not matched to a gene: 13. The CDR3: CASRPGQAAGGYGYTF. Written as DNA, the CDR3 is TGTGCCAGCAGGCCGGGACAGGCGGCAGGGGGCTATGGCTACACCTTC.

This chain links TRBV7-2 with TRBJ2-7, with 11 bases fitting TRBD1. The V and J ends lost 6 bases and 1 base, in that order; junction bases with no gene match: 5. Germline V gene sequence: CDR1 SGHTA, CDR2 FQGNSA. The CDR3 sequence is 15 residues long. The DNA for the CDR3 is TGTGCCAGCAGGCGGGACAGGGGGGAATCCTACGAGCAGTACTTC. This sequence encodes CASRRDRGESYEQYF.

The chain uses TRBV6-6 and TRBJ2-3; D is ambiguous. The CDR3 length is 12 residues. Between the trimmed V and J ends, which lost 7 bases and 5 bases, there was a span of 10 bases. CDR1 is MNHNY, CDR2 SVGAGI, per germline (reference sequence). The CDR3 bases are TGTGCCAGCACTTTACAAGTAGATACGCAGTATTTT. Residues: CASTLQVDTQYF.

V is TRBV11-2 and J is TRBJ2-2; D tentatively fits TRBD1 or TRBD2 (6 bases each). Trimming removed 1 base at V and 1 base at J, with 16 bases between. The CDR3 covers 18 residues. Germline CDR1 is SGHAT and CDR2 is FQNNGV. In DNA, the CDR3 is TGTGCCAGCAGCTTAGTAGGGGGACGACTAGGGAACACCGGGGAGCTGTTTTTT. Protein: CASSLVGGRLGNTGELFF.

This clone was observed a single time. The chain recombines TRBV18 with TRBJ2-3, with D possibly matching TRBD2 (6 bases). The germline V and J ends were trimmed by 8 bases and 6 bases, with 18 bases remaining between them. CDR1 is KGHSH, CDR2 LQKENI, per germline. This CDR3 region has 14 residues. The CDR3 protein is CASAGAGTQDTQYF. The CDR3 bases are TGTGCCAGCGCCGGCGCGGGGACGCAGGATACGCAGTATTTT.

This chain links TRBV6-5 with TRBJ1-4; D not certain. CDR3 length equals 13 residues. The V end lost 0 bases, the J end lost 10 bases, and 9 bases lay between the germline ends. CDR1 is MNHEY, CDR2 SVGAGI, per germline. CDR3 region: CASSYSGRRKLFF. In nucleotides, the CDR3 is TGTGCCAGCAGTTACTCAGGGCGCCGAAAACTGTTTTTT.

V usage is TRBV6-5 and J usage is TRBJ2-7; the D gene is possibly TRBD1 (5 bases). Germline V gene data show CDR1 as MNHEY and CDR2 as SVGAGI. CDR3 length equals 13 residues. The V and J ends lost 0 bases and 5 bases respectively, with 8 bases between them. DNA of the CDR3: TGTGCCAGCAGTTACTCGTTCAGGGACGAGCAGTACTTC. This sequence encodes CASSYSFRDEQYF.

The rearrangement links TRBV10-3 to TRBJ2-3, with 11 bases fitting TRBD2. CDR3 length equals 15 residues. V shed 4 bases, J shed 3 bases, and the junction held 3 bases outside the gene matches. Germline CDR1 reads ENHRY; CDR2 reads SYGVKD. The DNA for the CDR3 is TGTGCCATCAGTGTAGCGGGGGGGTGGACAGATACGCAGTATTTT. Protein sequence: CAISVAGGWTDTQYF.

The DNA for the CDR3 is TGTGCCTGGAATACCGGGACTAGCCGACTGGAGACCCAGTACTTC. Translation gives CAWNTGTSRLETQYF. The rearrangement uses TRBV30 and TRBJ2-5; 9 bases are shared with TRBD2. Germline lookup yields CDR1 GTSNPN and CDR2 SVGIG (reference sequence). The V and J ends lost 4 bases and 5 bases, in that order; junction bases with no gene match: 11. CDR3 length: 15 residues.

The rearrangement uses TRBV6-1 and TRBJ1-4; D unclear. The CDR3 is made up of 14 amino acids. Germline-derived CDR1 and CDR2 are MNHNS and SASEGT. V lost 4 bases and J 0 bases, leaving 6 bases between the germline ends. CDR3 sequence (DNA): TGTGCCAGCAGTGCGGTGGCAACTAATGAAAAACTGTTTTTT. Translated: CASSAVATNEKLFF.

The V and J genes are TRBV9 and TRBJ2-5; 8 bases match TRBD2. The germline V gene has CDR1 SGDLS and CDR2 YYNGEE. This CDR3 comprises 16 residues. Trimming took 0 bases from V and 4 from J; bases not matched to a gene: 8. DNA of the CDR3: TGTGCCAGCAGCGTAGGAGCGGGGGATGCGGTAGAGACCCAGTACTTC. It encodes CASSVGAGDAVETQYF.

The rearrangement links TRBV4-2 to TRBJ2-1; D remains unclear. Per the germline V gene, CDR1 is LGHNA and CDR2 is YNFKEQ. This CDR3 region has 15 residues. V was trimmed by 1 base and J by 5 bases, leaving 12 bases between them. The CDR3 region has the DNA TGTGCCAGCAGCCAAGCCGGACCCACGAACAATGAGCAGTTCTTC. It yields the protein CASSQAGPTNNEQFF.

CDR3 residues: CASSFRARTNEQFF. The CDR3 nucleotides read TGTGCCAGCAGCTTCCGGGCCCGCACGAATGAGCAGTTCTTC. The chain couples TRBV7-3 to TRBJ2-1; D is ambiguous. The CDR3 contains 14 residues. The V gene's germline CDR1 is SGHTA and CDR2 FQGTGA. Trimming took off 3 bases at V and 7 bases at J, with 13 bases between the two ends. Complete variable domain (other parts from reference TRBV7-3 and TRBJ2-1): GAGVSQTPSNKVTEKGKYVELRCDPISGHTALYWYRQSLGQGPEFLIYFQGTGAADDSGLPNDRFFAVRPEGSVSTLKIQRTERGDSAVYLCASSFRARTNEQFFGPGTRLTVL.

The chain couples TRBV5-1 to TRBJ2-3, with 9 bases matching TRBD2. The V gene's germline CDR1 is SGHRS and CDR2 YFSETQ. This CDR3 region has 15 residues. The V gene end was trimmed by 2 bases and the J gene end by 4 bases; junction bases not matched to a gene: 5. CDR3 DNA sequence: TGCGCCAGCAGCTTTGGGGCGGGGGGGCCAGATACGCAGTATTTT. Protein sequence: CASSFGAGGPDTQYF.

The chain employs TRBV7-2 and TRBJ2-1; D gene ambiguous. The CDR3 is made up of 15 amino acids. Germline lookup yields CDR1 SGHTA and CDR2 FQGNSA. V was shortened by 7 bases and J by 0 bases, with 13 bases between the two germline ends. CDR3 sequence reads: CASTRSPVSYNEQFF. For the CDR3, the DNA is TGTGCCAGCACCAGATCTCCGGTCTCCTACAATGAGCAGTTCTTC.

The rearrangement uses TRBV9 and TRBJ2-7, with D maybe TRBD1 (6 bases). The V end lost 4 bases, the J end lost 4 bases, and 12 bases lay between the germline ends. The germline V gene encodes CDR1 SGDLS and CDR2 YYNGEE. The CDR3 covers 13 residues. CDR3 sequence reads: CASSPPDRYEQYF. The CDR3 DNA sequence: TGTGCCAGCAGCCCACCGGACAGATACGAGCAGTACTTC.

There are a few counts of this clone. CDR3 in amino acids: CASSSGVDEQFF. DNA for the CDR3: TGTGCCAGCAGCTCGGGGGTGGATGAGCAGTTCTTC. V and J are TRBV2 and TRBJ2-1; TRBD2 might be the D (6 bases). V dropped 6 bases and J dropped 8 bases, with 11 bases sitting between them. The germline V gene has CDR1 SNHLY and CDR2 FYNNEI. This CDR3 region has 12 residues.

The gene calls are TRBV23-1 and TRBJ1-5, with D uncertain. Being an ORF, TRBV23-1 has a function that is uncertain. The CDR3 sequence is 17 residues long. With 1 base removed from V and 2 bases from J, the gap between germline ends came to 15 bases. DNA of the CDR3: TGCGCCAGCAGTCAATGCCACTTAGGTCCAGGCAATCAGCCCCAGCATTTT. It yields the protein CASSQCHLGPGNQPQHF.

The rearrangement uses TRBV4-2 and TRBJ2-1; TRBD2 agrees at 8 bases. Unmatched junction bases numbered 1, after V lost 2 bases and J lost 1 base. Germline CDR1 is LGHNA and CDR2 is YNFKEQ. This CDR3 comprises 15 residues. As DNA, the CDR3 is TGTGCCAGCAGCCAACAGCGGGGGTCCTACAATGAGCAGTTCTTC. It yields the protein CASSQQRGSYNEQFF.

This sequence joins TRBV28 and TRBJ1-1; 7 bases align to TRBD1. Losses at the gene ends were 3 bases for V and 7 bases for J; bases not matched to a gene: 5. This CDR3 has 13 amino acids. Germline CDR1 and CDR2: MDHEN and SYDVKM. The DNA for the CDR3 is TGTGCCAGCAGTTTGTCGACAGGGCATGAAGCTTTCTTT. Translating it yields CASSLSTGHEAFF.

CDR3 amino acids: CASSFRGLSSYNEQFF. As DNA, the CDR3 is TGCGCCAGCAGCTTCCGCGGGTTGAGCTCCTACAATGAGCAGTTCTTC. The chain is built from TRBV5-1 and TRBJ2-1; maybe TRBD2 (5 bases). Trimming cost V 2 bases and J 0 bases, with 12 bases left between them. The CDR3 contains 16 residues. Germline CDR1 is SGHRS and CDR2 is YFSETQ.

This clone has just a few counts. The CDR3 bases are TGTGCCTGGAGTGCCCAAACAGATACGCAGTATTTT. Protein product: CAWSAQTDTQYF. V and J are TRBV30 and TRBJ2-3; D remains ambiguous. This CDR3 region has 12 residues. The V gene's germline CDR1 is GTSNPN and CDR2 SVGIG (reference sequence). Between the trimmed V and J ends, which lost 1 base and 3 bases, there was a span of 5 bases. The whole variable domain, remainder taken from reference TRBV30 and TRBJ2-3, is SQTIHQWPATLVQPVGSPLSLECTVEGTSNPNLYWYRQAAGRGLQLLFYSVGIGQISSEVPQNLSASRPQDRQFILSSKKLLLSDSGFYLCAWSAQTDTQYFGPGTRLTVL.

The V call is TRBV18, the J call TRBJ2-7, with D unclear. Trimming pared 1 base from V and 1 base from J, leaving 8 bases between. Germline V gene lookup returns CDR1 KGHSH and CDR2 LQKENI. This CDR3 has 14 residues. The CDR3: CASSPHPASYEQYF. For the CDR3, the DNA is TGTGCCAGCTCACCACACCCAGCTTCCTACGAGCAGTACTTC.

This clone has just a few counts. This chain joins TRBV5-1 and TRBJ2-7; either TRBD1 or TRBD2 may fit D (5 bases each). V shed 4 bases and J shed 2 bases, with 10 bases lying between them. This CDR3 has 13 amino acids. Germline CDR1 SGHRS, CDR2 YFSETQ. CDR3 sequence reads: CASSPGRAYEQYF. The CDR3 coding sequence is TGCGCCAGCAGCCCGGGACGGGCCTACGAGCAGTACTTC.